This paragraph reports one T cell receptor beta chain. Unique molecular identifiers featured in how the TCRbeta library was prepared. From the PCR reads, TCRdb called clonotypes with MiXCR, one entry per CDR3 protein. The repertoire includes nearly 550,000 distinct CDR3 sequences, approximately 16% of them detected once, and 2.5% to 3.5% sits in the top ten. This record comes from a study of T-cell reconstitution after alpha-beta-depleted transplantation in children. The CDR3 totals 14 residues. CDR1 is SGHDT and CDR2 is YYEEEE in the germline V gene. The germline V and J ends were trimmed by 0 bases and 5 bases, with 10 bases remaining between them.

The V gene is TRBV5-6, the J gene TRBJ2-3; a possible D gene is TRBD1 (6 bases). Sample: PBMCs from the stem cell graft donor, taken from the stem cell graft. This receptor was taken from a human donor who donated a stem cell graft to a child with acute lymphoblastic leukemia. The chain's CDR3 is CASSLAEQGDTQYF. The CDR3, as DNA: TGTGCCAGCAGCTTGGCCGAACAGGGAGATACGCAGTATTTT. The full variable domain, its missing parts supplied by reference TRBV5-6 and TRBJ2-3, is DAGVTQSPTHLIKTRGQQVTLRCSPKSGHDTVSWYQQALGQGPQFIFQYYEEEERQRGNFPDRFSGHQFPNYSSELNVNALLLGDSALYLCASSLAEQGDTQYFGPGTRLTVL.